A selection of T cell receptor beta chains follows, all from one sample in a study of T-cell memory formation after mild COVID-19. TCRdb analysed the 5' RACE reads with MiXCR anew, one entry per CDR3 protein. The sample holds hundreds of thousands of distinct CDR3 sequences; around a quarter are singletons and the top ten take around an eighth. Sequencing was performed on PBMCs or a T cell subset sorted from them (not recorded which). Every receptor here comes from an adult woman who had mild COVID-19 (a few samples of this study predate the infection). Cell type and time point are not known. Each CDR3 is given with its conserved first and last residue. The order of the fields is J gene, V gene, clone size, D gene, CDR3 protein, CDR3 DNA. The D gene is left open where the match is weak. Rows give clone size only sometimes, using once, few, many, or a class for an expanded clone.

TRBJ2-7	TRBV9	-	TRBD2	CASSPSGTFSYEQYF	TGTGCCAGCAGCCCGAGCGGGACCTTCTCCTACGAGCAGTACTTC
TRBJ2-7	TRBV12-3/TRBV12-4	many	-	CASSFLETYEQYF	TGTGCCAGCAGTTTCCTGGAAACCTACGAGCAGTACTTC
TRBJ2-3	TRBV24-1	-	TRBD2	CATSDPSGSVDTQYF	TGTGCCACCAGTGATCCTAGCGGGAGCGTGGATACGCAGTATTTT
TRBJ1-6	TRBV30	-	-	CAWSTEGQGNSPLHF	TGTGCCTGGTCTACGGAGGGCCAGGGTAATTCACCCCTCCACTTT
TRBJ1-6	TRBV19	few	TRBD1	CATSDRGHSALHF	TGTGCCACCTCGGACAGGGGCCATTCTGCCCTCCACTTT
TRBJ1-1	TRBV7-9	few	-	CASSPFAGENTEAFF	TGTGCCAGCAGCCCTTTCGCAGGGGAGAACACTGAAGCTTTCTTT
TRBJ1-6	TRBV15	-	-	CATSKSYNSPLHF	TGTGCCACCAGCAAGAGTTATAATTCACCCCTCCACTTT
TRBJ1-2	TRBV6-5	-	-	CASTSGETGLKEDGYTF	TGTGCCAGCACCTCTGGGGAAACAGGGTTAAAAGAGGATGGCTACACCTTC
TRBJ1-2	TRBV3-1	few	-	CASSQEAIPHYGYTF	TGTGCCAGCAGCCAAGAAGCCATACCCCACTATGGCTACACCTTC
TRBJ2-7	TRBV2	few	-	CASSVRVAVDEQYF	TGTGCCAGCAGTGTCAGGGTAGCTGTTGACGAGCAGTACTTC
TRBJ2-7	TRBV20-1	-	-	CSAGTPGVGYEQYF	TGCAGTGCTGGGACACCCGGTGTTGGCTACGAGCAGTACTTC
TRBJ1-4	TRBV5-1	-	-	CASSFSGPHEKLFF	TGCGCCAGCAGCTTCTCCGGGCCCCATGAAAAACTGTTTTTT
TRBJ1-3	TRBV29-1	few	TRBD1	CSVGDRLSSGNTIYF	TGCAGCGTTGGGGACAGGCTCTCCTCTGGAAACACCATATATTTT
TRBJ2-5	TRBV20-1	-	-	CSARALGVSETQYF	TGCAGTGCTAGAGCTTTAGGGGTGTCAGAGACCCAGTACTTC
TRBJ2-1	TRBV6-5	few	-	CASSSPGGAPLSYNEQFF	TGTGCCAGCAGTTCCCCCGGGGGCGCGCCGCTCTCCTACAATGAGCAGTTCTTC
TRBJ2-5	TRBV6-5	few	-	CASGTYEGFARETQYF	TGTGCCAGCGGGACTTATGAGGGGTTTGCCAGGGAGACCCAGTACTTC
TRBJ2-2	TRBV3-1	few	-	CASSQRRRNTGELFF	TGTGCCAGCAGCCAACGGCGGAGAAACACCGGGGAGCTGTTTTTT
TRBJ2-1	TRBV7-3	few	TRBD2	CASSLTLGLVHEQFF	TGTGCCAGCAGCTTAACGTTGGGACTAGTCCATGAGCAGTTCTTC
TRBJ1-2	TRBV12-3/TRBV12-4	few	-	CASSLGQLNYGYTF	TGTGCCAGCAGTTTAGGACAGCTTAACTATGGCTACACCTTC
TRBJ1-5	TRBV5-1	-	TRBD1	CASRQGSNSNQPQHF	TGCGCCAGCAGACAGGGGTCTAATAGCAATCAGCCCCAGCATTTT
TRBJ1-2	TRBV5-1	once	TRBD1	CASSSTGFYGYTF	TGCGCCAGCAGCTCGACAGGGTTCTATGGCTACACCTTC
TRBJ2-3	TRBV3-1	-	TRBD2	CASSQSAGTSGTDTQYF	TGTGCCAGCAGCCAGAGCGCCGGGACTAGCGGCACAGATACGCAGTATTTT
TRBJ2-7	TRBV5-6	few	TRBD1	CASSLGQGNHEQYF	TGTGCCAGCAGCTTGGGACAGGGAAACCACGAGCAGTACTTC
TRBJ2-7	TRBV7-2	few	-	CASSPSQGSYEQYF	TGTGCCAGCAGCCCTAGTCAGGGTTCCTACGAGCAGTACTTC
TRBJ2-2	TRBV5-1	-	TRBD1	CASSLGDRGRTGELFF	TGCGCCAGCAGCTTGGGGGACAGGGGACGCACCGGGGAGCTGTTTTTT
TRBJ2-7	TRBV29-1	-	TRBD2	CSVAIAGRYYEQYF	TGCAGCGTTGCTATAGCGGGACGTTACTACGAGCAGTACTTC
TRBJ2-3	TRBV4-2	-	-	CASSPDGVSTDTQYF	TGTGCCAGCAGCCCGGATGGCGTTAGCACAGATACGCAGTATTTT